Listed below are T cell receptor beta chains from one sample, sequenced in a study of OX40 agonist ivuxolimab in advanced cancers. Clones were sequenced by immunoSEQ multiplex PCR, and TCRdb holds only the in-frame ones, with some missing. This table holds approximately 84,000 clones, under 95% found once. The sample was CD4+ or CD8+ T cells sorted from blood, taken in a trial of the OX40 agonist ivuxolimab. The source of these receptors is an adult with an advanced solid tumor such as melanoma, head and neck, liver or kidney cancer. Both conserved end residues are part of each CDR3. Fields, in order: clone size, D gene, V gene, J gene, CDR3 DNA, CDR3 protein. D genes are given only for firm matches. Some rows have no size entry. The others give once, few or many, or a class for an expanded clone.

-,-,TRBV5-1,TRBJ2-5,TGCGCCAGCAGCTTTGGGCCGGAGACCCAGTACTTC,CASSFGPETQYF
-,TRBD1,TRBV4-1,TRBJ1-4,TGCGCCAGCAGCCAAGATCGTCACAGGGGTAATGAAAAACTGTTTTTT,CASSQDRHRGNEKLFF
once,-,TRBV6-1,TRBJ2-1,TGTGCCAGCAGTGAACAGCGGAGGAAGTTCTTC,CASSEQRRKFF
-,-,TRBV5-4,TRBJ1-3,TGTGCCAGCAGCCTCGGGGGACGGGGAAACACCATATATTTT,CASSLGGRGNTIYF
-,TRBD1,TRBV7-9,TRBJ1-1,TGTGCCAGCAGCTATCAACAGGGGGCGGTTCAAGACACTGAAGCTTTCTTT,CASSYQQGAVQDTEAFF
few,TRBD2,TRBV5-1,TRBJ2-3,TGCGCCAGCAGCCGACTAGCGGGAGCGGGCACAGATACGCAGTATTTT,CASSRLAGAGTDTQYF
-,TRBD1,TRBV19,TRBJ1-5,TGTGCCAGTAGCCCGACAGGGGGGCATCAGCCCCAGCATTTT,CASSPTGGHQPQHF
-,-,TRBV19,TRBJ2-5,TGTGCCAGTAGTGCCGCGGGGTCGGGTGAAGAGACCCAGTACTTC,CASSAAGSGEETQYF
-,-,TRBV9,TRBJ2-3,TGTGCCAGCAGTGGAACCGGGACAACAACAGATACGCAGTATTTT,CASSGTGTTTDTQYF
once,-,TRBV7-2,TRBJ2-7,TGTGCCAGCAGCTTACACGGACCGGGTGAGCAGTACTTC,CASSLHGPGEQYF
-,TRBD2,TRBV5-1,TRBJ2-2,TGCGCCAGCAGCCTCGGGGGGACTAGCGTAACCGGGGAGCTGTTTTTT,CASSLGGTSVTGELFF
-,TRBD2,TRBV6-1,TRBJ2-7,TGTGCCAGCAGCAAGGGACTAAACTCCTACGAGCAGTACTTC,CASSKGLNSYEQYF
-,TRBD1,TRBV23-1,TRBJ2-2,TGCGCCAGCAGTCATCACGGGACAGTATCCACAATAACCGGGGAGCTGTTTTTT,CASSHHGTVSTITGELFF
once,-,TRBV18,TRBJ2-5,TGTGCCAGCTCACCGACTAGGGGGGAGACCCAGTACTTC,CASSPTRGETQYF
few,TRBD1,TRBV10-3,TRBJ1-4,TGTGCCACAGGGGGAGGGCCCACTAATGAAAAACTGTTTTTT,CATGGGPTNEKLFF
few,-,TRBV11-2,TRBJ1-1,TGTGCCAGCAGCTTAGGGGACGTAGCTGAAGCTTTCTTT,CASSLGDVAEAFF
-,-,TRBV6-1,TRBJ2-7,TGTGCCAGCAGTGAAGGGGTAGGGGGCGAGCAGTACTTC,CASSEGVGGEQYF
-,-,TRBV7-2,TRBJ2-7,TGTGCCAGCAGCTCTAGGTTAGAGCAGTACTTC,CASSSRLEQYF
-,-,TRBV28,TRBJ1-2,TGTGCCAGCAGTTTAGGAGGCGCCGTTGGGTATGGCTACACCTTC,CASSLGGAVGYGYTF
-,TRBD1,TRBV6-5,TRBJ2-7,TGTGCCAGCAAGAGGACAGGGGGAACCTACGAGCAGTACTTC,CASKRTGGTYEQYF
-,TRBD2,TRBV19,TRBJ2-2,TGTGCCAGTAGTATCGGCGGGAGGGGCATCGGGGAGCTGTTTTTT,CASSIGGRGIGELFF
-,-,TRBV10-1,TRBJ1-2,TGCGCCAGCAGTGAGGGCACCGACTATGGCTACACCTTC,CASSEGTDYGYTF
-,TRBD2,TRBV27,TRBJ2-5,TGTGCCAGCAGTCTCTCTAGCGGGGGCCGGAAAGAGACCCAGTACTTC,CASSLSSGGRKETQYF
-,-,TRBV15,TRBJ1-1,TGTGCCACCAGCAGAGGGTTCAGGGGTGGGTACACTGAAGCTTTCTTT,CATSRGFRGGYTEAFF
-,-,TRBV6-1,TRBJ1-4,TGTGCCAGCAGTGAATCGGGGACGGCTCAAAATGAAAAACTGTTTTTT,CASSESGTAQNEKLFF
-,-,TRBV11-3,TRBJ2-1,TGTGCCAGCAGCTTAGATCCTGTCAGGTCCTACAATGAGCAGTTCTTC,CASSLDPVRSYNEQFF
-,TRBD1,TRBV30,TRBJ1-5,TGTGCCTGGAGTGGGGGACAGGGGGCTGGTCAGCCCCAGCATTTT,CAWSGGQGAGQPQHF
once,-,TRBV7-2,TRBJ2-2,TGTGCCAGCAGCCCCTATTTAAGCCTCGGGGAGCTGTTTTTT,CASSPYLSLGELFF
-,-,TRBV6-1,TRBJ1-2,TGTGCCAGCAGTGAAGGCAGAGCTAACTATGGCTACACCTTC,CASSEGRANYGYTF
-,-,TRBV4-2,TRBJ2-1,TGTGCCAGCAGCCAGGTCCAGGGCTCCTACAATGAGCAGTTCTTC,CASSQVQGSYNEQFF
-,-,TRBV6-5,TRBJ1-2,TGTGCCAGCAGTTTGCACGGCGAGTCCTATGGCTACACCTTC,CASSLHGESYGYTF
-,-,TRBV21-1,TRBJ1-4,TGTGCCACCGGGGGAGGAGACAGCCCCAATGAAAAACTGTTTTTT,CATGGGDSPNEKLFF
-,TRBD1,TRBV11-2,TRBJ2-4,TGTGCCAGCAGTAGGGACGGGGGACAGGGCATTCAGTACTTC,CASSRDGGQGIQYF
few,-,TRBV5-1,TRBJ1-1,TGCGCCAGCAGCCAGGGTATGGCTCAGGACACTGAAGCTTTCTTT,CASSQGMAQDTEAFF
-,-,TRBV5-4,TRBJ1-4,TGTGCCAGCAGCTTGCAGGGAAATAATGAAAAACTGTTTTTT,CASSLQGNNEKLFF
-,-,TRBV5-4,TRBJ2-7,TGTGCCAGCAGCCCCAGACTAGACGCGCCCTACGAGCAGTACTTC,CASSPRLDAPYEQYF
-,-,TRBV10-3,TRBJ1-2,TGTGCCATCAGTGTGGGGACAAACTATGGCTACACCTTC,CAISVGTNYGYTF
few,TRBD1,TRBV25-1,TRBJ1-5,TGTGCCAGCGCTGGACAGGGGTTGGGTCAGCCCCAGCATTTT,CASAGQGLGQPQHF
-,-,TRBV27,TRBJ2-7,TGTGCCAGCAGTTCCGTCGACGGGTACGAGCAGTACTTC,CASSSVDGYEQYF